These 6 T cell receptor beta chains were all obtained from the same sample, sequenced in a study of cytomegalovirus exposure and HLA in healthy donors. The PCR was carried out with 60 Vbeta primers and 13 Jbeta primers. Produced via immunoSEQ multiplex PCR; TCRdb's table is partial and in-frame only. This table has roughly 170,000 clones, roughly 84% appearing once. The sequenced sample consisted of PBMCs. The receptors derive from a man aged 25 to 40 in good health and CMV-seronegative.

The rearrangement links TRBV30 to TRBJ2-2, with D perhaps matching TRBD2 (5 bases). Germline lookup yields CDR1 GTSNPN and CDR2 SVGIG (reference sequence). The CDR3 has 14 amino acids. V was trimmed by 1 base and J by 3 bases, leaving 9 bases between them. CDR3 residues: CAWSGESDTGELFF. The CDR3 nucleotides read TGTGCCTGGAGTGGGGAGTCGGACACCGGGGAGCTGTTTTTT.

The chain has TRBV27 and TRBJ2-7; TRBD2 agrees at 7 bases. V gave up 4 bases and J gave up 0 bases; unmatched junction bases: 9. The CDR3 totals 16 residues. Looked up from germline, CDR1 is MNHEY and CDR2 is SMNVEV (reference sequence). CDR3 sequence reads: CASSSLGLAVSYEQYF. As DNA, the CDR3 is TGTGCCAGCAGTTCCCTAGGGCTAGCGGTCTCCTACGAGCAGTACTTC.

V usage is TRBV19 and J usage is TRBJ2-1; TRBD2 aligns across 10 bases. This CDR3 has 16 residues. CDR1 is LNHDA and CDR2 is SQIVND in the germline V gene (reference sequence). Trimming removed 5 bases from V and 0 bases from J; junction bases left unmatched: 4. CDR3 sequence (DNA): TGTGCCAGTAGTTTATTAGCGGGGGGCTCCTACAATGAGCAGTTCTTC. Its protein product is CASSLLAGGSYNEQFF.

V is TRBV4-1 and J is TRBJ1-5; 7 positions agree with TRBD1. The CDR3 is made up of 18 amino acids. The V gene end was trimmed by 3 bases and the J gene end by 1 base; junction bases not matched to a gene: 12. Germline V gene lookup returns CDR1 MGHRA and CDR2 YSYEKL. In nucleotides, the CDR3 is TGCGCCAGCAGCCACGAACGTCGACAGGGTACGAGCAATCAGCCCCAGCATTTT. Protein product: CASSHERRQGTSNQPQHF.

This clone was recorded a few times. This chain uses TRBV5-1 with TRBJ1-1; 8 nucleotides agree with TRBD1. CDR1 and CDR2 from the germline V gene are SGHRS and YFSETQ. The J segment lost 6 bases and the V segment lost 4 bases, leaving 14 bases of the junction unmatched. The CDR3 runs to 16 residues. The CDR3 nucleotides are TGCGCCAGCAGCACAGATCCACAGGGGGTAAAAGCTGAAGCTTTCTTT. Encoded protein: CASSTDPQGVKAEAFF.

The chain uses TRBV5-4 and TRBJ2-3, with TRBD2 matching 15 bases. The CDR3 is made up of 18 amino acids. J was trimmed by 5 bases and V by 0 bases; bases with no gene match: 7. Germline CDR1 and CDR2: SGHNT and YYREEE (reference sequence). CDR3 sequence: CASSLGGLAGGLGDTQYF. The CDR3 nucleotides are TGTGCCAGCAGCTTGGGCGGACTAGCGGGGGGGCTTGGAGATACGCAGTATTTT.